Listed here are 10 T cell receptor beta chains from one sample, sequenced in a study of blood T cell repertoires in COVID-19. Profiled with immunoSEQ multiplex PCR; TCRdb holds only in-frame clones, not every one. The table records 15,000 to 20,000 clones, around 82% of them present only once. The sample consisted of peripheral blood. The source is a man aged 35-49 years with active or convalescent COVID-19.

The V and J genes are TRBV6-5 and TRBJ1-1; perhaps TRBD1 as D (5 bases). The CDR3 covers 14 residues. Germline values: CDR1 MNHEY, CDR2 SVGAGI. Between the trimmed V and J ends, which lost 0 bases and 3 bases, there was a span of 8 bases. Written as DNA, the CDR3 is TGTGCCAGCAGTTACTCCTCGGGGGACACTGAAGCTTTCTTT. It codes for CASSYSSGDTEAFF.

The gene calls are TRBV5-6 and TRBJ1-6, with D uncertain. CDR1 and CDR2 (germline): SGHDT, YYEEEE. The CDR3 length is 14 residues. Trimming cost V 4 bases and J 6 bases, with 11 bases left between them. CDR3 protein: CASSVRVPNSPLHF. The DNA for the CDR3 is TGTGCCAGCAGCGTCCGGGTTCCTAATTCACCCCTCCACTTT. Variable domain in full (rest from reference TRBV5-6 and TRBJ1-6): DAGVTQSPTHLIKTRGQQVTLRCSPKSGHDTVSWYQQALGQGPQFIFQYYEEEERQRGNFPDRFSGHQFPNYSSELNVNALLLGDSALYLCASSVRVPNSPLHFGNGTRLTVT.

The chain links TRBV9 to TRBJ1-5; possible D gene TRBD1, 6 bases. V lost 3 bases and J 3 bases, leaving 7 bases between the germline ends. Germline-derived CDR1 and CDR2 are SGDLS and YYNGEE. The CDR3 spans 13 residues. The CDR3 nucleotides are TGTGCCAGCAGCGGGGACATCAATCAGCCCCAGCATTTT. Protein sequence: CASSGDINQPQHF.

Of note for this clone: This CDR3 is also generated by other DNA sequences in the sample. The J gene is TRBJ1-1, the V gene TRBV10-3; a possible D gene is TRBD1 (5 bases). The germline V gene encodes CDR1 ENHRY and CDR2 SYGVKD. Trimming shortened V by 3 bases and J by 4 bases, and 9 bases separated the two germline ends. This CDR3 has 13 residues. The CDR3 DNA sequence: TGTGCCATCAGTGACAGGGAGGTCACTGAAGCTTTCTTT. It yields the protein CAISDREVTEAFF.

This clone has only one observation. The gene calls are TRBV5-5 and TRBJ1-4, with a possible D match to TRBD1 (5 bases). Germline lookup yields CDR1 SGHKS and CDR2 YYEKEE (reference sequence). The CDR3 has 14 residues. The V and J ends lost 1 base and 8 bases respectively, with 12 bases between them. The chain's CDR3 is CASSLLQEREKLFF. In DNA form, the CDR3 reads TGTGCCAGCAGCTTGCTACAGGAGAGAGAAAAACTGTTTTTT.

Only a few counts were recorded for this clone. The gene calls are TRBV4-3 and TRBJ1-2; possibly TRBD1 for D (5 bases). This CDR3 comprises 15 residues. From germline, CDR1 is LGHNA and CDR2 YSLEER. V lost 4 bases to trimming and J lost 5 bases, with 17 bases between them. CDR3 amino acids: CASSPRNLGGYGYTF. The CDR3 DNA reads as TGCGCCAGCAGCCCGCGGAACCTGGGGGGTTATGGCTACACCTTC.

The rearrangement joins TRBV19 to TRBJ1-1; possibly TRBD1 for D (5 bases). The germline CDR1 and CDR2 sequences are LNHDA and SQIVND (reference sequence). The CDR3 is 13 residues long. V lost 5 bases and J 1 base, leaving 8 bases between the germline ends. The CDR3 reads CASSYRKNTEAFF. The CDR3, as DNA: TGTGCCAGTAGTTACAGGAAGAACACTGAAGCTTTCTTT.

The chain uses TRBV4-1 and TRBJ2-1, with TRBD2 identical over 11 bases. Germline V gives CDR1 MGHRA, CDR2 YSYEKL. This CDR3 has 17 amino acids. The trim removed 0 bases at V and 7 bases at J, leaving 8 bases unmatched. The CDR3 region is CASSQEIAGGPRNEQFF. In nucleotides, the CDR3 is TGCGCCAGCAGCCAAGAAATAGCGGGGGGGCCTAGGAATGAGCAGTTCTTC.

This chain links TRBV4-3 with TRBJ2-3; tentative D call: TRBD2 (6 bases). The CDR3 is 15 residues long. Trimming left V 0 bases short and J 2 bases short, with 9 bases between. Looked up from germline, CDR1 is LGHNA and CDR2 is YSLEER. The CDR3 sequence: CASSQEWRDTDTQYF. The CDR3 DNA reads TGCGCCAGCAGCCAAGAATGGAGGGACACAGATACGCAGTATTTT.

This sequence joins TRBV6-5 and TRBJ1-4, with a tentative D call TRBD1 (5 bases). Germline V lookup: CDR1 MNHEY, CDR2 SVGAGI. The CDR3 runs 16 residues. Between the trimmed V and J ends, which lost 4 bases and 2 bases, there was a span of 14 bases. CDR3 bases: TGTGCCAGCAGTTCTCCGGCTGGGGGGACTAATGAAAAACTGTTTTTT. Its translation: CASSSPAGGTNEKLFF.